The next 18 T cell receptor beta chains were all read from a single sample in a study of cytomegalovirus exposure and HLA in healthy donors. Data came from immunoSEQ multiplex PCR; TCRdb stores just in-frame clones and leaves some out. Found here are some 250,000 clones, about 90% of them singletons; the top ten hold less than 0.4%. The specimen was PBMCs. These receptors originate from a woman aged 18 to 35 in good health and CMV-seronegative.

This chain uses TRBV15 with TRBJ2-2; D possibly corresponds to TRBD1 (6 bases). The CDR3 totals 16 residues. The V gene lost 1 base and the J gene lost 0 bases, with 9 bases spanning the gap. Per the germline V gene, CDR1 is LNHNV and CDR2 is YYDKDF (reference sequence). The DNA for the CDR3 is TGTGCCACCAGCAGAGTTGGACAGACGAACACCGGGGAGCTGTTTTTT. It encodes CATSRVGQTNTGELFF.

Written as DNA, the CDR3 is TGCGCCAGCAGCCCCCAAGGGCAGGGGGCAGGAAAACTGTTTTTT. This gives the protein CASSPQGQGAGKLFF. The chain is built from TRBV5-1 and TRBJ1-4; 8 nucleotides align to TRBD1. V lost 4 bases to trimming and J lost 10 bases; unmatched junction nucleotides: 12. The germline gives CDR1 SGHRS, CDR2 YFSETQ. CDR3 length: 15 amino acids.

This rearrangement joins TRBV6-1 to TRBJ2-3; weak D call: TRBD2 (5 bases). Trimming removed 1 base at V and 5 bases at J, with 19 bases between. Per germline, CDR1 MNHNS and CDR2 SASEGT. This CDR3 spans 17 amino acids. The DNA for the CDR3 is TGTGCCAGCAGTGAAGGGTCTTGGCATCTGGGGAGAGATACGCAGTATTTT. The encoded protein is CASSEGSWHLGRDTQYF.

This clone has just one count. The V and J genes are TRBV29-1 and TRBJ1-4, with a possible D match to TRBD1 (6 bases). Germline V gene sequence: CDR1 SQVTM, CDR2 ANQGSEA. The CDR3 extends over 13 amino acids. Trimming took 4 bases from V and 2 from J, leaving 8 bases between them. The CDR3 here is CSVVDSTNEKLFF. CDR3 nucleotides: TGCAGCGTTGTGGACAGTACTAATGAAAAACTGTTTTTT.

In this sample, this clone turned up once. The chain recombines TRBV7-2 with TRBJ2-3; no reliable D call. Trimming shortened V by 3 bases and J by 0 bases, and 13 bases separated the two germline ends. Per germline, CDR1 SGHTA and CDR2 FQGNSA. The CDR3 length is 16 residues. This chain's CDR3 is CASSFPTPRSTDTQYF. In DNA, the CDR3 is TGTGCCAGCAGCTTTCCTACCCCCCGTAGCACAGATACGCAGTATTTT. Based on the CDR3 plus reference TRBV7-2 and TRBJ2-3, the full variable domain is GAGVSQSPSNKVTEKGKDVELRCDPISGHTALYWYRQSLGQGLEFLIYFQGNSAPDKSGLPSDRFSAERTGGSVSTLTIQRTQQEDSAVYLCASSFPTPRSTDTQYFGPGTRLTVL.

The rearrangement links TRBV18 to TRBJ2-5; D not resolved. Germline CDR1 reads KGHSH; CDR2 reads LQKENI. The CDR3 is made up of 14 amino acids. Trimming took 1 base from V and 2 from J, leaving 8 bases between them. The CDR3 loop reads CASSPLAQQETQYF. CDR3 sequence (DNA): TGTGCCAGCTCACCACTGGCACAGCAAGAGACCCAGTACTTC.

The chain couples TRBV13 to TRBJ1-6, with no clear D. The V gene lost 3 bases and the J gene lost 4 bases, with 13 bases spanning the gap. Looked up from germline, CDR1 is PRHDT and CDR2 is FYEKMQ (reference sequence). The CDR3 has 16 residues. CDR3 bases: TGTGCCAGCAGCTTCCGCGACTACCGGTATAATTCACCCCTCCACTTT. Its protein product is CASSFRDYRYNSPLHF.

Only a few counts were recorded for this clone. The chain has TRBV6-1 and TRBJ1-2; 8 nucleotides line up with TRBD1. The trim removed 2 bases at V and 2 bases at J, leaving 4 bases unmatched. Germline V CDR1 and CDR2: MNHNS, SASEGT. The CDR3 is 15 amino acids. The CDR3 protein is CASSEYGQGNYGYTF. CDR3 nucleotide sequence: TGTGCCAGCAGTGAATATGGACAGGGAAACTATGGCTACACCTTC.

The rearrangement uses TRBV5-4 and TRBJ2-2; the D gene is possibly TRBD2 (6 bases). CDR3 length equals 14 residues. V was pared by 4 bases and J by 6 bases, with 13 bases between. The germline CDR1 and CDR2 sequences are SGHNT and YYREEE (reference sequence). Here the CDR3 reads CASSRTRDSGELFF. CDR3 sequence (DNA): TGTGCCAGCAGCCGCACCAGGGACTCCGGGGAGCTGTTTTTT.

This sequence joins TRBV19 and TRBJ1-2; D is uncertain. Germline V gene lookup returns CDR1 LNHDA and CDR2 SQIVND (reference sequence). Trimming cost V 3 bases and J 5 bases, with 13 bases left between them. This CDR3 has 14 amino acids. This CDR3 is CASSIADKNYGYTF. The CDR3 region has the DNA TGTGCCAGTAGTATTGCAGATAAAAATTATGGCTACACCTTC. The full variable domain, in which reference TRBV19 and TRBJ1-2 provide the parts outside the CDR3, is DGGITQSPKYLFRKEGQNVTLSCEQNLNHDAMYWYRQDPGQGLRLIYYSQIVNDFQKGDIAEGYSVSREKKESFPLTVTSAQKNPTAFYLCASSIADKNYGYTFGSGTRLTVV.

This clone appeared a single time. The chain employs TRBV4-2 and TRBJ1-1; D call uncertain. The CDR3 is 16 residues long. Germline CDR1 LGHNA, CDR2 YNFKEQ. Trimming removed 0 bases at V and 0 bases at J, with 11 bases between. DNA of the CDR3: TGTGCCAGCAGCCAAGAGCGACTTTCCATGAACACTGAAGCTTTCTTT. Protein: CASSQERLSMNTEAFF.

The rearrangement joins TRBV4-2 to TRBJ1-5, with D tentatively TRBD1 (5 bases). The CDR3 contains 16 residues. V lost 1 base and J lost 0, with 10 bases in between. Germline V gene lookup returns CDR1 LGHNA and CDR2 YNFKEQ. Written as DNA, the CDR3 is TGTGCCAGCAGCCAAGGGCAGGGATATAGCAATCAGCCCCAGCATTTT. It is translated as CASSQGQGYSNQPQHF.

This chain joins TRBV7-6 and TRBJ1-1; D ambiguous. This CDR3 is 14 amino acids long. Trimming removed 5 bases from V and 0 bases from J, with 10 bases in between. Germline CDR1 SGHVS, CDR2 FNYEAQ. The CDR3 loop is CASSHNYMNTEAFF. The CDR3 nucleotides read TGTGCCAGCAGCCATAATTACATGAACACTGAAGCTTTCTTT.

V is TRBV27 and J is TRBJ1-5, with a weak D call TRBD1 (5 bases). This CDR3 spans 15 amino acids. Germline V gene sequence: CDR1 MNHEY, CDR2 SMNVEV (reference sequence). Between the trimmed V and J ends, which lost 6 bases and 2 bases, there was a span of 14 bases. This CDR3 reads CASREPGGGNQPQHF. CDR3 in DNA: TGTGCCAGCAGGGAGCCGGGGGGAGGCAATCAGCCCCAGCATTTT.

The chain combines TRBV5-8 with TRBJ2-1, with a possible D match to TRBD1 (6 bases). The germline V gene has CDR1 SGHTS and CDR2 YDEGEE. V was trimmed by 0 bases and J by 4 bases, leaving 14 bases between them. This CDR3 contains 16 residues. CDR3 DNA sequence: TGTGCCAGCAGCTTGGGAGTGCAGGGGCGGTACAATGAGCAGTTCTTC. This codes for CASSLGVQGRYNEQFF.

The J gene is TRBJ2-1, the V gene TRBV28; TRBD2 matches at 15 bases. This CDR3 comprises 19 residues. The germline V gene encodes CDR1 MDHEN and CDR2 SYDVKM. V was clipped by 5 bases and J by 0 bases; unmatched bases: 8. CDR3 loop: CASSPKGLAGGRSYNEQFF. The CDR3 DNA reads TGTGCCAGCAGTCCGAAGGGACTAGCGGGGGGCCGCTCCTACAATGAGCAGTTCTTC.

A remark on this clone: Other DNA sequences from this sample encode an identical CDR3 as well. The chain has TRBV27 and TRBJ2-1; D is uncertain. Germline CDR1 is MNHEY and CDR2 is SMNVEV (reference sequence). V was shortened by 6 bases and J by 4 bases, with 4 bases between the two germline ends. CDR3 length equals 11 residues. The CDR3 nucleotides read TGTGCCAGCAGCCAATACAATGAGCAGTTCTTC. Translation gives CASSQYNEQFF.

V is TRBV6-1 and J is TRBJ1-1; tentative D call: TRBD1 (6 bases). CDR1 and CDR2 (germline): MNHNS, SASEGT. V shed 6 bases and J shed 3 bases, with 11 bases lying between them. CDR3 length: 13 amino acids. The CDR3 is CASRSYRDTEAFF. The CDR3 DNA sequence: TGTGCCAGCAGATCCTACAGGGACACTGAAGCTTTCTTT.